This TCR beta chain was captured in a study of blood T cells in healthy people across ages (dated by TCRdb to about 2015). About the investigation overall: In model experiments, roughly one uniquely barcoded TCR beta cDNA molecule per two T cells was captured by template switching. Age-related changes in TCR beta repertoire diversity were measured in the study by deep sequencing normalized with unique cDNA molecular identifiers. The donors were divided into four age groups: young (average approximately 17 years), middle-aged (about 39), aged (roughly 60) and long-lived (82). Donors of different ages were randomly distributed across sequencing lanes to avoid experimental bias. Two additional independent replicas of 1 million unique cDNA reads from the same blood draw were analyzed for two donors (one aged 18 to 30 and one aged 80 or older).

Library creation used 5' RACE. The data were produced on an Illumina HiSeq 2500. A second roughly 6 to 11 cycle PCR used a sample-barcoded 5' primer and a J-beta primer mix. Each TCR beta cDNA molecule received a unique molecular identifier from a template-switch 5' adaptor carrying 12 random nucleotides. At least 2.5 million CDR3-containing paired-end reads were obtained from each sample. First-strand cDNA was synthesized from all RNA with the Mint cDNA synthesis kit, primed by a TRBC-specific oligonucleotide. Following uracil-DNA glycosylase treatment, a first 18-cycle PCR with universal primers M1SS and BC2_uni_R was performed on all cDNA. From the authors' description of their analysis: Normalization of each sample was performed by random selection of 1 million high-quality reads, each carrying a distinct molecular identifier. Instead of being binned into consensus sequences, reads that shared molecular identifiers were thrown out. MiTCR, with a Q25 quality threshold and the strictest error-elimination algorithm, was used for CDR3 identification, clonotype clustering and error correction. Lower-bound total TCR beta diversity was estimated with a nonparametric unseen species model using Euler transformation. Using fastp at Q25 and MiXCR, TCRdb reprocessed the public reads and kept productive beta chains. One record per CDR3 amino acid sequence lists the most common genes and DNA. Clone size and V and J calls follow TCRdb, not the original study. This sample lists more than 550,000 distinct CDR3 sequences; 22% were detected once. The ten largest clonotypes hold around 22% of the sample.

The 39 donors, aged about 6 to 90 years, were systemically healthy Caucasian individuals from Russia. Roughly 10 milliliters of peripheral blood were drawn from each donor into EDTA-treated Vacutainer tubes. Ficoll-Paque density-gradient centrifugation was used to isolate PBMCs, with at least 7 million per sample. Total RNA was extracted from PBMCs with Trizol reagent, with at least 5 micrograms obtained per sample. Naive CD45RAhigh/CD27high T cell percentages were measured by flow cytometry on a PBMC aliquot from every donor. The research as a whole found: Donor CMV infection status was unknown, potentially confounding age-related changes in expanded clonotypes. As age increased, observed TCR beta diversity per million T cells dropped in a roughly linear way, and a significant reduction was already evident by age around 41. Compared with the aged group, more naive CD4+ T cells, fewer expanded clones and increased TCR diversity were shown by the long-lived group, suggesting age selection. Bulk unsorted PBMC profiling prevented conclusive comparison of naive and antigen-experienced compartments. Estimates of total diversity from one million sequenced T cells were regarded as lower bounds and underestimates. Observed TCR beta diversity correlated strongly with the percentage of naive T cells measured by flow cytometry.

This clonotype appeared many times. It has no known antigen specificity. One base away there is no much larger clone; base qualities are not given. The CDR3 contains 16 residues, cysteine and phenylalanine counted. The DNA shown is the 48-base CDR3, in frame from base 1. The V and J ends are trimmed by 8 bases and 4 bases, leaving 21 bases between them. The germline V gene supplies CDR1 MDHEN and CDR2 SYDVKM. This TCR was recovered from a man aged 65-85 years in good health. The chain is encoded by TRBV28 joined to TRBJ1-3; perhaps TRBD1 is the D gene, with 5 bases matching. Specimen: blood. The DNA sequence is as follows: TGTGCCAGCGCGACACCGACCGGGGCAAAGGGAAACACCATATATTTT. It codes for CASATPTGAKGNTIYF.